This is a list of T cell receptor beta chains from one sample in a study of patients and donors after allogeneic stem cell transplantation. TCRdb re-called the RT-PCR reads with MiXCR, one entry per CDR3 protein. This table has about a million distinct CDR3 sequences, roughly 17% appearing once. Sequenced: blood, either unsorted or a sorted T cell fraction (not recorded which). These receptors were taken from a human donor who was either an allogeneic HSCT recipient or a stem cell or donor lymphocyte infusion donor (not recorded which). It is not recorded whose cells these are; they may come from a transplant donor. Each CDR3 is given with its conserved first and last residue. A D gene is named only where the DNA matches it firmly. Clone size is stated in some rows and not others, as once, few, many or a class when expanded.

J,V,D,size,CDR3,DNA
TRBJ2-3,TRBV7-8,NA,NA,CASTLGRLARKTDTQYF,TGTGCCAGCACCTTAGGGCGGCTAGCGAGAAAGACAGATACGCAGTATTTT
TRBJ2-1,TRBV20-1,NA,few,CSARPGLGYNEQFF,TGCAGTGCTAGGCCTGGTTTAGGTTACAATGAGCAGTTCTTC
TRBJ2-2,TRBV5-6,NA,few,CASSLITGFGELFF,TGTGCCAGCAGCTTGATTACAGGGTTTGGGGAGCTGTTTTTT
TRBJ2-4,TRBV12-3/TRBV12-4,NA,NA,CASTWGSGAKNIQYF,TGTGCCAGTACTTGGGGGAGCGGAGCCAAAAACATTCAGTACTTC
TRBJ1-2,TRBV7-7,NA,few,CASSLLNGDGYTF,TGTGCTAGCAGCCTACTCAATGGGGATGGCTACACCTTC
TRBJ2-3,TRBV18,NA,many,CASSPQGTDTQYF,TGTGCCAGCTCTCCTCAGGGGACAGATACGCAGTATTTT
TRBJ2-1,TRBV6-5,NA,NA,CANPRGSEQFF,TGTGCCAACCCACGGGGTAGCGAGCAGTTCTTC
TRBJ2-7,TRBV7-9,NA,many,CASSLRQTYEQYF,TGTGCCAGCAGCTTAAGACAGACCTACGAGCAGTACTTC
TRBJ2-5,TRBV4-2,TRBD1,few,CASSTGTAPSHQETQYF,TGTGCCAGCAGCACCGGGACAGCCCCGTCCCACCAAGAGACCCAGTACTTC
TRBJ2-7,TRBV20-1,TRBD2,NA,CSARDWTSGTYEQYF,TGCAGTGCTAGAGATTGGACTAGCGGGACCTACGAGCAGTACTTC
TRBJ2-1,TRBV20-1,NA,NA,CSALSGSSYNEQFF,TGCAGCGCGCTTAGCGGTAGCTCCTACAATGAGCAGTTCTTC
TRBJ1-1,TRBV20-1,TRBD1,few,CSATRDSQMNTEAFF,TGCAGTGCTACCCGGGACAGCCAAATGAACACTGAAGCTTTCTTT
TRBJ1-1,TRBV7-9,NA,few,CASSPPGATEAFF,TGTGCCAGCAGCCCCCCGGGGGCCACTGAAGCTTTCTTT
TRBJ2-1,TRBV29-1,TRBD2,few,CSVEGSGKGNEQFF,TGCAGCGTTGAGGGTAGCGGGAAGGGCAATGAGCAGTTCTTC
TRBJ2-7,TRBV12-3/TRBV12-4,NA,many,CASNPSSSYEQYF,TGTGCCAGCAACCCTAGCAGCTCCTACGAGCAGTACTTC
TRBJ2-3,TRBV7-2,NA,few,CASSLERPRTDTQYF,TGTGCCAGCAGCTTGGAACGGCCCCGCACAGATACGCAGTATTTT
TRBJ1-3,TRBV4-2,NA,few,CASSQARREGTIYF,TGTGCCAGCAGCCAAGCACGCAGGGAGGGCACCATATATTTT
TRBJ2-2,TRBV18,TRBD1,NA,CASSPGTGTTNTGELFF,TGTGCCAGCTCACCCGGGACAGGCACTACGAACACCGGGGAGCTGTTTTTT
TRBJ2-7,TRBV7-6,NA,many,CASSLFGTSSYEQYF,TGTGCCAGCAGCCTATTCGGGACGAGCTCCTACGAGCAGTACTTC
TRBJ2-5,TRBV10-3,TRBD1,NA,CAISDPGTGVLETQYF,TGTGCCATCAGTGACCCTGGGACAGGGGTGCTAGAGACCCAGTACTTC
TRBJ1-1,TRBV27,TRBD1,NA,CASSLSVGQGSKAFF,TGTGCCAGCAGCCTAAGCGTGGGACAGGGGTCAAAAGCTTTCTTT
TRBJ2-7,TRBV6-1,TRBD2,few,CASSPPRGAYEQYF,TGTGCCAGCAGCCCGCCACGGGGGGCCTACGAGCAGTACTTC
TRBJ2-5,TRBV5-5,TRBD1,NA,CASSLEGTGNLQETQYF,TGTGCCAGCAGCTTGGAAGGGACAGGGAACCTTCAAGAGACCCAGTACTTC
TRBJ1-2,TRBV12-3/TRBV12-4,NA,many,CASSLGVGVGYTF,TGTGCCAGCAGTTTAGGGGTAGGAGTGGGCTACACCTTC
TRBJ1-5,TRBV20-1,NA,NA,CSAQKKLSSNQPQHF,TGCAGTGCTCAGAAAAAGCTTTCTAGCAATCAGCCCCAGCATTTT
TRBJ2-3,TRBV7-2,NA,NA,CASSSLRADTQYF,TGTGCCAGCAGCTCCCTCCGAGCAGATACGCAGTATTTT
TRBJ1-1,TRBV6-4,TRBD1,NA,CASSDPDRGTEAFF,TGTGCCAGCAGTGACCCGGACAGGGGAACTGAAGCTTTCTTT
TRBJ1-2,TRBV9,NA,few,CASSPTRGGSYGYTF,TGTGCCAGCAGCCCTACCCGGGGGGGGTCCTATGGCTACACCTTC
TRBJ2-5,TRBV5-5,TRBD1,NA,CASSPGQERRETQYF,TGTGCCAGCAGTCCAGGACAGGAAAGGAGAGAGACCCAGTACTTC
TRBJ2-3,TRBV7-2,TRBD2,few,CASRAGLADTQYF,TGTGCCAGCAGAGCAGGACTAGCGGATACGCAGTATTTT
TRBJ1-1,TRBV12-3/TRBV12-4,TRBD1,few,CASSPSDRGGREAFF,TGTGCCAGCAGTCCCAGCGACAGGGGGGGTCGTGAAGCTTTCTTT
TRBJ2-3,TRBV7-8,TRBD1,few,CASSTGVSTDTQYF,TGTGCCAGCAGCACAGGGGTTAGCACAGATACGCAGTATTTT
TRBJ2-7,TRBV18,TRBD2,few,CASSPRLGLAGDYVYEQYF,TGTGCCAGCTCACCTCGGCTAGGACTAGCGGGGGACTATGTGTACGAGCAGTACTTC
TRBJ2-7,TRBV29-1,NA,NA,CSGAGQYEQYF,TGCAGCGGGGCGGGACAGTACGAGCAGTACTTC
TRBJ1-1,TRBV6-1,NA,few,CASSEQYGRIFTEAFF,TGTGCCAGCAGTGAACAGTACGGCAGGATCTTCACTGAAGCTTTCTTT
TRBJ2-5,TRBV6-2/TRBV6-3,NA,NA,CASSYSSGLAFQETQYF,TGTGCCAGCAGTTACTCGAGTGGGCTAGCGTTTCAAGAGACCCAGTACTTC
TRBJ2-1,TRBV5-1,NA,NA,CASSTGERRGYNEQFF,TGCGCCAGCAGCACCGGGGAGCGGAGGGGTTACAATGAGCAGTTCTTC
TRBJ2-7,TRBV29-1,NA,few,CSTPGQAAGEQYF,TGCAGCACACCGGGACAGGCAGCGGGGGAGCAGTACTTC
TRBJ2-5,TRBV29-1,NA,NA,CSVGPQDLRYGTQYF,TGCAGCGTTGGCCCCCAGGACCTTCGGTATGGGACCCAGTACTTC
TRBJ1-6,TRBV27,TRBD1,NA,CASNVGGQGGSPLHF,TGTGCCAGCAACGTGGGGGGACAGGGTGGCTCACCCCTCCACTTT
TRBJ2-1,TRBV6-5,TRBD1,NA,CASSYMALGRGLYNEQFF,TGTGCCAGCAGTTACATGGCCCTCGGCAGGGGGCTATACAATGAGCAGTTCTTC
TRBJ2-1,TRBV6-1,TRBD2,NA,CASSIGTSGSSEQFF,TGTGCCAGCAGTATAGGAACTAGCGGGAGTTCTGAGCAGTTCTTC
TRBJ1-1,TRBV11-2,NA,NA,CASSLYEATNTEAFF,TGTGCCAGCAGCTTATATGAGGCGACGAACACTGAAGCTTTCTTT
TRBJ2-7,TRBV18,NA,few,CASSPLARGVEQYF,TGTGCCAGCTCACCCTTGGCGCGAGGTGTCGAGCAGTACTTC
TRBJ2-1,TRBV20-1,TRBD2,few,CSARKPGLVTDEQFF,TGCAGTGCCAGAAAACCGGGACTAGTCACCGATGAGCAGTTCTTC
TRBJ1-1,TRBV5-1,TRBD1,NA,CASSLETGRVEAFF,TGCGCCAGCAGCTTGGAGACAGGGAGGGTTGAAGCTTTCTTT
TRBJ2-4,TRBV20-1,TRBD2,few,CSARTSGGAGAKNIQYF,TGCAGTGCTAGAACTAGCGGGGGGGCCGGGGCCAAAAACATTCAGTACTTC
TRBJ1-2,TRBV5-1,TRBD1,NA,CASSADGAGGTVYDGYTF,TGCGCCAGCAGCGCCGATGGGGCAGGGGGTACCGTTTATGATGGCTACACCTTC
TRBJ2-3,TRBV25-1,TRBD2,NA,CASSVTSGGPLDTQYF,TGTGCCAGCAGTGTCACTAGCGGGGGCCCTCTAGATACGCAGTATTTT
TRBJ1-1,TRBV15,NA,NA,CATMVDLGTEAFF,TGTGCCACCATGGTGGACTTGGGCACTGAAGCTTTCTTT
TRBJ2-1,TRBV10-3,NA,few,CAINEGSDEQFF,TGTGCCATCAATGAGGGAAGTGATGAGCAGTTCTTC
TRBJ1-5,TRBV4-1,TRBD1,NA,CASSRGTGGPYSNQPQHF,TGCGCCAGCAGCCGTGGGACAGGCGGACCCTATAGCAATCAGCCCCAGCATTTT
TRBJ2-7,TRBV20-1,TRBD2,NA,CSARRWLAGYEQYF,TGCAGTGCCCGAAGGTGGCTAGCGGGCTACGAGCAGTACTTC
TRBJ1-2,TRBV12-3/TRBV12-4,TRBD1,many,CASSLPTGFHYGYTF,TGTGCCAGCAGCCTACCGACAGGGTTCCACTATGGCTACACCTTC
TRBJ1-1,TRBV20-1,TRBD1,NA,CSARPGQGAERYTEAFF,TGCAGTGCTAGGCCGGGGCAGGGGGCTGAAAGGTACACTGAAGCTTTCTTT